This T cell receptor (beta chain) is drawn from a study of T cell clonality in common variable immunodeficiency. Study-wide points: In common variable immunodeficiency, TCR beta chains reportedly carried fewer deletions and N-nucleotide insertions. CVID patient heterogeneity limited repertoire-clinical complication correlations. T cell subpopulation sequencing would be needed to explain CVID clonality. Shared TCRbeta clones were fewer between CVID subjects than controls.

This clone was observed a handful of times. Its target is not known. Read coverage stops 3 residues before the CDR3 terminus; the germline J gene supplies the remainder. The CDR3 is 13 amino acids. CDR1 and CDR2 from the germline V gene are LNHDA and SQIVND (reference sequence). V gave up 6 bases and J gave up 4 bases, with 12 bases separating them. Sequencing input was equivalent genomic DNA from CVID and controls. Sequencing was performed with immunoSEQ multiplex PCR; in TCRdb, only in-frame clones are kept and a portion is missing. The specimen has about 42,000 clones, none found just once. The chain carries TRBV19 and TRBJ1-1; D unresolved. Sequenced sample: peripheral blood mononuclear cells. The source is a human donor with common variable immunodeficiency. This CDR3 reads CASSLNLLTEAFF. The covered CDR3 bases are TGTGCCAGTAGCTTAAACCTACTCACTGAA.